This T cell receptor beta chain was retrieved from a study of CD8 T cells in Susac syndrome. Notes on this clonotype: The antigen is unknown.

The authors reverse transcribed 0.5 to 1 ug RNA with random hexamers. The CDR3 of TCR beta was amplified by immunoSEQ multiplex PCR across 54 Vbeta and 13 Jbeta. TCRdb reprocessed the immunoSEQ multiplex PCR reads via MiXCR and lists one record per CDR3 protein. The sample lists roughly 330,000 distinct CDR3 sequences, 90% to 95% occurring once. Study-level points and caveats: It was acknowledged in the study that the number of individuals who were included in its TCR sequencing and HLA analysis was relatively small.

Sequencing of TCR beta was carried out in blood CD8+ and CD4+ T cells. V lost 4 bases and J 8 bases, leaving 9 bases between the germline ends. CDR3 size: 11 residues. Germline V gives CDR1 SGHRS, CDR2 YFSETQ. The chain carries TRBV5-1 and TRBJ1-1, with TRBD1 as a possible D gene (6 bases). This TCR was recovered from a human donor with multiple sclerosis. Material for sequencing was CD4+ T cells from PBMCs. CDR3 DNA sequence: TGCGCCAGCAGCGAAACAGGGGAAGCTTTCTTT. This gives the protein CASSETGEAFF.